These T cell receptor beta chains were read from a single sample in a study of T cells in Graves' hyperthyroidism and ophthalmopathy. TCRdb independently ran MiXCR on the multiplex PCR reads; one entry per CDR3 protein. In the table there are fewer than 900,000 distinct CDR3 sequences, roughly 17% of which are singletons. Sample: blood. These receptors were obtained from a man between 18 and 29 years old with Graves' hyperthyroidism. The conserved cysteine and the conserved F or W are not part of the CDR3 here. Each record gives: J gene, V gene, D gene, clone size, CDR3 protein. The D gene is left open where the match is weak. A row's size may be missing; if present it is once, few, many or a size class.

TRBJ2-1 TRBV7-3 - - ASSLTQGPLWNEQF
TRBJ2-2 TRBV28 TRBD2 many ASSSSGSTGELF
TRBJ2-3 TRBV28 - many ASKGGGTDTQY
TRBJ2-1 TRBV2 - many ASSEGAGANEQF
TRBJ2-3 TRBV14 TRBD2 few ASSPIRTSGRDTQY
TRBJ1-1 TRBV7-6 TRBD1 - ASSFSRGLTTEAF
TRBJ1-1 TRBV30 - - AWTVPPRFEAF
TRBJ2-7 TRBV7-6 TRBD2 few ASSLGPSGNYEQY
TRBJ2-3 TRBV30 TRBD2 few AWSVSRTSASTDTQY
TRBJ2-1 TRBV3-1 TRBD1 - ASSQERDRYNEQF
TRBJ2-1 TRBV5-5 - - ASSLAFTNEQF